These 17 T cell receptor beta chains originate from one sample sequenced in a study of PD-1 blockade in classical Hodgkin lymphoma. All the patients suffered relapse after autologous stem cell transplantation, and brentuximab vedotin exposure differed. Libraries were prepared by immunoSEQ multiplex PCR; TCRdb keeps only in-frame clonotypes and omits some of them. The table has around 13,000 clones, 90% to 95% seen once. The material sequenced was peripheral blood mononuclear cells (PBMCs), taken at baseline. Source of these receptors: a human donor with classical Hodgkin lymphoma.

The chain is built from TRBV7-2 and TRBJ2-7; no clear D gene. The germline gives CDR1 SGHTA, CDR2 FQGNSA. V was cut by 5 bases and J by 0 bases, with 11 bases left in between. The CDR3 consists of 14 residues. DNA of the CDR3: TGTGCCAGCAGCGGCCGCTTTGGCTCCTACGAGCAGTACTTC. Translating gives CASSGRFGSYEQYF. The whole variable domain, remainder taken from reference TRBV7-2 and TRBJ2-7, is GAGVSQSPSNKVTEKGKDVELRCDPISGHTALYWYRQSLGQGLEFLIYFQGNSAPDKSGLPSDRFSAERTGGSVSTLTIQRTQQEDSAVYLCASSGRFGSYEQYFGPGTRLTVT.

DNA of the CDR3: TGTGCCTGGAAAGGGTATAGCGTGCGGGGCGGGGCCGGAGAGACCCAGTACTTC. It is translated as CAWKGYSVRGGAGETQYF. The chain is built from TRBV30 and TRBJ2-5; TRBD2 might be the D (6 bases). Germline assignment: CDR1 GTSNPN and CDR2 SVGIG (reference sequence). Trimming pared 4 bases from V and 4 bases from J, leaving 28 bases between. There are 18 residues in the CDR3.

The chain carries TRBV5-1 and TRBJ1-3; no clear D gene. Trimming took off 1 base at V and 0 bases at J, with 11 bases between the two ends. The CDR3 runs 16 residues. Germline CDR1 is SGHRS and CDR2 is YFSETQ. The CDR3 loop reads CASSLLYPASGNTIYF. The CDR3 DNA follows: TGCGCCAGCAGCTTGCTCTATCCTGCCTCTGGAAACACCATATATTTT.

CDR3 DNA sequence: TGTGCCAGTAGTATCGCCGGGGGGGGCGGCACAGATACGCAGTATTTT. Translated, it gives CASSIAGGGGTDTQYF. The chain carries TRBV19 and TRBJ2-3, with TRBD2 matching over 8 bases. There are 16 residues in the CDR3. Germline lookup yields CDR1 LNHDA and CDR2 SQIVND (reference sequence). The junction had 6 bases not matched to a gene; V was cut back by 3 bases and J by 1 base.

V is TRBV27 and J is TRBJ2-1; 10 bases align to TRBD2. This CDR3 has 13 residues. Germline V lookup: CDR1 MNHEY, CDR2 SMNVEV (reference sequence). The J segment lost 7 bases and the V segment lost 8 bases, leaving 5 bases of the junction unmatched. CDR3 in amino acids: CASSYSGRNEQFF. Written as DNA, the CDR3 is TGTGCCAGCTCTTATAGCGGGAGGAATGAGCAGTTCTTC.

The chain uses TRBV29-1 and TRBJ2-7; 11 bases are shared with TRBD2. Unmatched junction bases numbered 5, after V lost 6 bases and J lost 7 bases. Germline CDR1 is SQVTM and CDR2 is ANQGSEA. This CDR3 contains 12 residues. The CDR3 DNA reads as TGCAGCGTGACTAGCGGGAAAAGGGAGCAGTACTTC. Its translation: CSVTSGKREQYF.

This CDR3 reads CASGLVSPYNEQFF. CDR3 DNA: TGTGCTAGTGGTTTGGTTTCTCCATACAATGAGCAGTTCTTC. The rearrangement joins TRBV12-5 to TRBJ2-1; D remains ambiguous. This CDR3 region has 14 residues. V lost 0 bases to trimming and J lost 4 bases, with 7 bases between them. CDR1 is LGHNT, CDR2 FRNRAP, per germline.

J is TRBJ1-1 and V is TRBV5-1; TRBD1 matches 10 bases. V was pared by 0 bases and J by 4 bases, with 3 bases of the junction left unmatched. Germline assignment: CDR1 SGHRS and CDR2 YFSETQ. The CDR3 totals 15 residues. CDR3 DNA sequence: TGCGCCAGCAGCTTGGGACAGGGGGCCCGCACTGAAGCTTTCTTT. Protein: CASSLGQGARTEAFF.

The chain couples TRBV30 to TRBJ2-7, with D perhaps matching TRBD1 (6 bases). CDR3 length equals 12 residues. Germline lookup yields CDR1 GTSNPN and CDR2 SVGIG (reference sequence). The V and J ends lost 4 bases and 2 bases respectively, with 9 bases between them. The CDR3 coding sequence is TGTGCCTGGAACAGGGTCGCCTACGAGCAGTACTTC. It yields the protein CAWNRVAYEQYF.

V and J are TRBV6-6 and TRBJ2-3, with 7 bases aligning to TRBD2. This CDR3 comprises 16 residues. V dropped 6 bases and J dropped 5; count of bases not matched to a gene: 14. From germline, CDR1 is MNHNY and CDR2 SVGAGI (reference sequence). This CDR3 reads CASRDTGLSREDTQYF. In DNA, the CDR3 is TGTGCCAGCAGGGATACGGGACTATCTAGAGAAGATACGCAGTATTTT.

V and J are TRBV5-8 and TRBJ2-7; D not resolved. V was pared by 4 bases and J by 0 bases, with 5 bases between. This CDR3 contains 12 residues. Per germline, CDR1 SGHTS and CDR2 YDEGEE. CDR3 protein: CASSESSYEQYF. In DNA, the CDR3 is TGTGCCAGCAGCGAGAGCTCCTACGAGCAGTACTTC. Drawing the rest from reference TRBV5-8 and TRBJ2-7, the complete variable domain is EAGVTQSPTHLIKTRGQQATLRCSPISGHTSVYWYQQALGLGLQFLLWYDEGEERNRGNFPPRFSGRQFPNYSSELNVNALELEDSALYLCASSESSYEQYFGPGTRLTVT.

The chain carries TRBV25-1 and TRBJ1-1; D is perhaps TRBD1 (6 bases). The germline CDR1 and CDR2 sequences are MGHDK and SYGVNS. The V gene lost 2 bases and the J gene lost 2 bases, with 9 bases spanning the gap. The CDR3 spans 14 residues. The CDR3 DNA follows: TGTGCCAGCAGTGAAGGACAGTTTAACACTGAAGCTTTCTTT. As protein: CASSEGQFNTEAFF.

The V gene is TRBV15, the J gene TRBJ1-4; the D is unclear. Germline V CDR1 and CDR2: LNHNV, YYDKDF (reference sequence). V dropped 0 bases and J dropped 8 bases, with 13 bases sitting between them. This CDR3 spans 15 amino acids. In DNA form, the CDR3 reads TGTGCCACCAGCAGAGACCTGCACAGAGGGGAAAAACTGTTTTTT. Its translation is CATSRDLHRGEKLFF.

The chain recombines TRBV18 with TRBJ1-1; 10 bases agree with TRBD1. Germline trimming cut 4 bases from V and 8 bases from J; bases unmatched to any gene: 10. Germline CDR1 reads KGHSH; CDR2 reads LQKENI. The CDR3 contains 15 residues. CDR3 protein: CASSLGTGVPGEAFF. The CDR3, as DNA: TGTGCCAGCTCACTGGGGACAGGGGTCCCGGGGGAAGCTTTCTTT. Full variable domain (outside the CDR3, taken from reference TRBV18 and TRBJ1-1): NAGVMQNPRHLVRRRGQEARLRCSPMKGHSHVYWYRQLPEEGLKFMVYLQKENIIDESGMPKERFSAEFPKEGPSILRIQQVVRGDSAAYFCASSLGTGVPGEAFFGQGTRLTVV.

This clone was counted a few times. The V call is TRBV5-4, the J call TRBJ2-1; 8 bases fit TRBD2. The germline CDR1 and CDR2 sequences are SGHNT and YYREEE (reference sequence). The CDR3 consists of 15 residues. V trimming: 0 bases; J trimming: 7 bases; junction bases outside the gene matches: 6. The CDR3 here is CASSLDTGGRNEQFF. DNA of the CDR3: TGTGCCAGCAGCTTGGATACGGGGGGGAGGAATGAGCAGTTCTTC.

This chain joins TRBV27 and TRBJ2-7, with D perhaps being TRBD1 or TRBD2 (6 bases each). V was pared by 3 bases and J by 2 bases, with 11 bases between. CDR1 and CDR2 (germline): MNHEY, SMNVEV (reference sequence). This CDR3 is 14 amino acids long. CDR3 in DNA: TGTGCCAGCAGTTTGCGGGACACAGCCTACGAGCAGTACTTC. This encodes CASSLRDTAYEQYF.

The J gene is TRBJ1-2, the V gene TRBV9; D gene unclear. Germline V CDR1 and CDR2: SGDLS, YYNGEE. V was clipped by 0 bases and J by 3 bases, with 9 bases between them. The CDR3 runs to 14 residues. In nucleotides, the CDR3 is TGTGCCAGCAGCGTAGGCGGAGGCCACTATGGCTACACCTTC. Translation gives CASSVGGGHYGYTF.